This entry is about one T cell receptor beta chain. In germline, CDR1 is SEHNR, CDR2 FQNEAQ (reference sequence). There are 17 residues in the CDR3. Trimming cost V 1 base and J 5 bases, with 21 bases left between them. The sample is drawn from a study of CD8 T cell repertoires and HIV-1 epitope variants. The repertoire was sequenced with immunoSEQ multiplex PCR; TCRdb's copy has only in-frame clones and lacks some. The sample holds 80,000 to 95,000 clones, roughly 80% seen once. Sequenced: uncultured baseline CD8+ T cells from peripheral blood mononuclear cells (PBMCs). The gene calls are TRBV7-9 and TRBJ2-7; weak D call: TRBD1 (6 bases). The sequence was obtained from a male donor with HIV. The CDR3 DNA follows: TGTGCCAGCAGCTTAGGGGGCAGGGGACGGGGCCTCGACGAGCAGTACTTC. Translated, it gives CASSLGGRGRGLDEQYF.